This T cell receptor (beta chain) came from a study of cytomegalovirus exposure and HLA in healthy donors. Primers for the PCR totalled 60 Vbeta and 13 Jbeta. Sequencing was performed with immunoSEQ multiplex PCR; in TCRdb, only in-frame clones are kept and a portion is missing. The table has 210,000 or so clones, roughly 91% seen once. Trimming stripped 3 bases from V and 5 bases from J, with 17 bases between. The CDR3 is made up of 15 amino acids. Germline values: CDR1 SGHVS, CDR2 FQNEAQ. Sequencing was carried out using PBMCs. This clonotype originated in a young woman in good health and CMV-seronegative. The chain combines TRBV7-8 with TRBJ2-7, with D possibly being TRBD2 (7 bases). The CDR3 DNA reads TGTGCCAGCAGCTTCCTTGGGGGGGGCCGGGACGAGCAGTACTTC. Encoded protein: CASSFLGGGRDEQYF.